Following are 31 T cell receptor beta chains from one sample sequenced in a study of blood T cell repertoires in COVID-19. Produced via immunoSEQ multiplex PCR; TCRdb's table is partial and in-frame only. The top ten hold approximately 15% of the sample, which has roughly 80,000 clones, roughly nine tenths seen once. Sequencing used peripheral blood. These receptors were obtained from a woman aged 80 or over with active or convalescent COVID-19.

The rearrangement joins TRBV11-2 to TRBJ2-4; weak D call: TRBD2 (5 bases). The germline CDR1 and CDR2 sequences are SGHAT and FQNNGV. V gave up 5 bases and J gave up 9 bases, with 17 bases separating them. This CDR3 comprises 14 residues. The CDR3 sequence: CASSLETMSGIQYF. The CDR3 bases are TGTGCCAGCAGCCTCGAGACTATGTCTGGCATTCAGTACTTC.

The DNA of the CDR3 is TGCGCCAACGACAGGGTAGGTGAGCAGTACTTC. As protein: CANDRVGEQYF. The chain employs TRBV10-1 and TRBJ2-7, with TRBD1 matching 7 bases. Germline CDR1 reads WNHNN; CDR2 reads SYGVQD (reference sequence). V gave up 10 bases and J gave up 7 bases; unmatched junction bases: 7. The CDR3 length is 11 residues.

This clone was found a few times. The rearrangement uses TRBV9 and TRBJ1-1; D not certain. The germline V and J ends were trimmed by 2 bases and 2 bases, with 7 bases remaining between them. The germline gives CDR1 SGDLS, CDR2 YYNGEE. The length of the CDR3 is 13 residues. CDR3 residues: CASSVSANTEAFF. In DNA, the CDR3 is TGTGCCAGCAGCGTTAGTGCAAACACTGAAGCTTTCTTT.

The chain joins TRBV27 to TRBJ2-7, with 7 positions matching TRBD1. The CDR3 has 12 residues. Germline V gene lookup returns CDR1 MNHEY and CDR2 SMNVEV (reference sequence). V was pared by 3 bases and J by 7 bases, with 3 bases of the junction left unmatched. Here the CDR3 DNA reads TGTGCCAGCAGTTTCGCAGGGGGTGAGCAGTACTTC. As protein: CASSFAGGEQYF.

The chain has TRBV4-2 and TRBJ1-4, with D unresolved. The germline gives CDR1 LGHNA, CDR2 YNFKEQ. This CDR3 region has 12 residues. Trimming stripped 0 bases from V and 8 bases from J, with 4 bases between. The CDR3 protein is CASSQDREKLFF. The DNA for the CDR3 is TGTGCCAGCAGCCAAGACAGGGAAAAACTGTTTTTT.

The V gene is TRBV18, the J gene TRBJ1-5, with 8 positions matching TRBD1. CDR1 KGHSH and CDR2 LQKENI come from the germline V gene. This CDR3 spans 14 amino acids. Trimming removed 6 bases from V and 5 bases from J; junction bases left unmatched: 6. In DNA, the CDR3 is TGTGCCAGCTCTATAGGACAGGGCCATCAGCCCCAGCATTTT. Residues: CASSIGQGHQPQHF.

The chain combines TRBV6-2 or TRBV6-3 with TRBJ2-7, with TRBD1 matching over 8 bases. V gave up 3 bases and J gave up 7 bases; unmatched junction bases: 5. This CDR3 region has 13 residues. CDR1 is MNHEY and CDR2 is SVGEGT in the germline V gene. CDR3 nucleotides: TGTGCCAGCAGTTATCAGGGGGCGTTGGAGCAGTACTTC. Amino acids: CASSYQGALEQYF.

The chain carries TRBV4-3 and TRBJ2-3; TRBD2 agrees at 13 bases. The length of the CDR3 is 16 residues. Germline CDR1 reads LGHNA; CDR2 reads YSLEER. Losses at the gene ends were 4 bases for V and 2 bases for J; bases not matched to a gene: 3. In DNA, the CDR3 is TGCGCCAGCAGCCTTGGACTAGCGGGGGCCACAGATACGCAGTATTTT. It yields the protein CASSLGLAGATDTQYF.

This clone was detected once. The chain employs TRBV15 and TRBJ2-1, with 16 bases that match TRBD2. Germline assignment: CDR1 LNHNV and CDR2 YYDKDF (reference sequence). The trim removed 3 bases at V and 6 bases at J, leaving 8 bases unmatched. CDR3 length: 18 residues. In DNA form, the CDR3 reads TGTGCCACCAGCAGTCCCGGGACTAGCGGGGGGGCCGTCAATGAGCAGTTCTTC. Its translation: CATSSPGTSGGAVNEQFF.

CDR3 region: CASSPRAGELFF. CDR3 coding DNA: TGTGCCAGCAGCCCGAGGGCCGGGGAGCTGTTTTTT. The rearrangement joins TRBV5-6 to TRBJ2-2, with D possibly matching TRBD2 (5 bases). The V and J ends lost 4 bases and 6 bases respectively, with 7 bases between them. Germline-derived CDR1 and CDR2 are SGHDT and YYEEEE. The length of the CDR3 is 12 residues.

The J gene is TRBJ2-7, the V gene TRBV4-1; TRBD1 aligns across 12 bases. Germline values: CDR1 MGHRA, CDR2 YSYEKL. This CDR3 contains 15 residues. The junction had 8 bases not matched to a gene; V was cut back by 5 bases and J by 6 bases. The CDR3 spells CASSSYRDRGREQYF. DNA for the CDR3: TGCGCCAGCAGCTCCTACCGGGACAGGGGGCGCGAGCAGTACTTC.

J is TRBJ1-6 and V is TRBV6-5; D is perhaps TRBD1 (5 bases). This CDR3 region has 15 residues. Germline lookup yields CDR1 MNHEY and CDR2 SVGAGI. V was cut by 2 bases and J by 3 bases, with 8 bases left in between. The CDR3 DNA sequence: TGTGCCAGCAGTTACGACGGGGGCTATAATTCACCCCTCCACTTT. This codes for CASSYDGGYNSPLHF.

The chain joins TRBV28 to TRBJ1-2, with TRBD1 identical over 12 bases. Trimming took 5 bases from V and 8 from J; bases not matched to a gene: 9. Germline CDR1 reads MDHEN; CDR2 reads SYDVKM. CDR3 length: 15 residues. The CDR3 is CASSPPGQGARGYTF. CDR3 nucleotides: TGTGCCAGCAGTCCCCCGGGACAGGGGGCTAGGGGCTACACCTTC.

The chain is built from TRBV10-3 and TRBJ2-3; 9 bases line up with TRBD2. Germline CDR1 ENHRY, CDR2 SYGVKD. The CDR3 sequence is 15 residues long. After removal of 4 bases from V and 5 bases from J, the junction contained 7 bases not matched to a gene. Here the CDR3 reads CAISGTGRGGDTQYF. The DNA of the CDR3 is TGTGCCATCAGTGGAACCGGGCGGGGGGGAGATACGCAGTATTTT.

The genes are TRBV7-2 and TRBJ1-3; a possible D gene is TRBD1 (5 bases). Between the trimmed V and J ends, which lost 5 bases and 3 bases, there was a span of 17 bases. Germline CDR1 and CDR2: SGHTA and FQGNSA. The CDR3 has 16 residues. CDR3 DNA: TGTGCCAGCAGCATACACAGGTATCCGAGTGGAAACACCATATATTTT. As protein: CASSIHRYPSGNTIYF. The variable domain in full, with the rest retrieved from reference TRBV7-2 and TRBJ1-3, is GAGVSQSPSNKVTEKGKDVELRCDPISGHTALYWYRQSLGQGLEFLIYFQGNSAPDKSGLPSDRFSAERTGGSVSTLTIQRTQQEDSAVYLCASSIHRYPSGNTIYFGEGSWLTVV.

The chain links TRBV19 to TRBJ2-7; 7 bases agree with TRBD1. V lost 1 base, J lost 2 bases, and 5 bases stayed unmatched. The CDR3 is 15 residues long. The germline CDR1 and CDR2 sequences are LNHDA and SQIVND (reference sequence). In nucleotides, the CDR3 is TGTGCCAGTAGTATAGGAACAGGGGATCCCTACGAGCAGTACTTC. This sequence encodes CASSIGTGDPYEQYF. Supplemented by reference TRBV19 and TRBJ2-7, the full variable domain reads DGGITQSPKYLFRKEGQNVTLSCEQNLNHDAMYWYRQDPGQGLRLIYYSQIVNDFQKGDIAEGYSVSREKKESFPLTVTSAQKNPTAFYLCASSIGTGDPYEQYFGPGTRLTVT.

This sequence joins TRBV28 and TRBJ1-2, with unresolved D. Per germline, CDR1 MDHEN and CDR2 SYDVKM. CDR3 length equals 13 residues. V was clipped by 1 base and J by 6 bases, with 9 bases between them. The CDR3 sequence: CASSLSGRDGYTF. CDR3 nucleotides: TGTGCCAGCAGTTTATCCGGGAGGGATGGCTACACCTTC.

The rearrangement joins TRBV18 to TRBJ1-1; 8 positions match TRBD1. This CDR3 spans 14 amino acids. The trim removed 3 bases at V and 4 bases at J, leaving 4 bases unmatched. Germline CDR1 KGHSH, CDR2 LQKENI. The CDR3 bases are TGTGCCAGCTCACCGGGTACAGGGGGCACTGAAGCTTTCTTT. It codes for CASSPGTGGTEAFF.

This clone has a single count. This sequence joins TRBV28 and TRBJ2-7; 11 bases are shared with TRBD1. V shed 3 bases, J shed 5 bases, and the junction held 3 bases outside the gene matches. Germline-derived CDR1 and CDR2 are MDHEN and SYDVKM. The CDR3 runs 14 residues. CDR3 DNA sequence: TGTGCCAGCAGTTTTGGACAGGGGGCCAACGAGCAGTACTTC. This gives the protein CASSFGQGANEQYF.

The V gene is TRBV3-1 (or the pseudogene TRBV3-2), the J gene TRBJ2-1; D is possibly TRBD2 (5 bases). The germline V and J ends were trimmed by 0 bases and 0 bases, with 12 bases remaining between them. Germline lookup yields CDR1 LGHDT and CDR2 YNNKEL (reference sequence). This CDR3 region has 17 residues. The CDR3 here is CASSQDLGRGSYNEQFF. The CDR3 nucleotides read TGTGCCAGCAGCCAAGATTTGGGCCGGGGCTCCTACAATGAGCAGTTCTTC.

The rearrangement uses TRBV7-9 and TRBJ1-5; D ambiguous. CDR3 length equals 14 residues. Germline assignment: CDR1 SEHNR and CDR2 FQNEAQ (reference sequence). Trimming pared 2 bases from V and 1 base from J, leaving 6 bases between. The CDR3 protein is CASSLSRSNQPQHF. CDR3 in DNA: TGTGCCAGCAGCTTATCGAGGAGCAATCAGCCCCAGCATTTT.

The V and J genes are TRBV5-1 and TRBJ1-5; 9 bases align to TRBD1. V lost 0 bases and J lost 7; bases outside the gene matches: 2. Germline CDR1 is SGHRS and CDR2 is YFSETQ. The CDR3 consists of 14 residues. The CDR3 sequence is CASSLGTGAQPQHF. The CDR3, as DNA: TGCGCCAGCAGCTTGGGGACAGGGGCACAGCCCCAGCATTTT.

V gene TRBV9 combines with J gene TRBJ2-2; 13 positions agree with TRBD2. CDR3 length equals 17 residues. Germline loops: CDR1 SGDLS, CDR2 YYNGEE. After removal of 3 bases from V and 1 base from J, the junction contained 3 bases not matched to a gene. For the CDR3, the DNA is TGTGCCAGCAGCGGGACTAGCGGGGGTATGAACACCGGGGAGCTGTTTTTT. This codes for CASSGTSGGMNTGELFF.

The J gene is TRBJ2-2, the V gene TRBV7-2, with TRBD1 matching over 7 bases. V shed 4 bases and J 1 base; nucleotides not matched to a gene: 6. Germline CDR1 and CDR2: SGHTA and FQGNSA. The CDR3 is 16 amino acids. The CDR3 nucleotides read TGTGCCAGCAGCTCGGCCGGGACAGTGAACACCGGGGAGCTGTTTTTT. Protein sequence: CASSSAGTVNTGELFF.

V is TRBV11-2 and J is TRBJ2-7; 7 bases agree with TRBD1. The germline V gene has CDR1 SGHAT and CDR2 FQNNGV. V lost 1 base and J lost 0; bases outside the gene matches: 0. The CDR3 loop spans 14 amino acids. The CDR3 nucleotides read TGTGCCAGCAGCTTAGGGACAGGCTCCTACGAGCAGTACTTC. Its translation is CASSLGTGSYEQYF.

The chain carries TRBV5-4 and TRBJ1-2; no reliable D call. Trimming took off 3 bases at V and 1 base at J, with 7 bases between the two ends. This CDR3 is built from 13 residues. Germline values: CDR1 SGHNT, CDR2 YYREEE (reference sequence). CDR3 in DNA: TGTGCCAGCAGCTCCCGGGATAACTATGGCTACACCTTC. It specifies CASSSRDNYGYTF. Using reference TRBV5-4 and TRBJ1-2 for the parts outside the CDR3, the full variable domain is ETGVTQSPTHLIKTRGQQVTLRCSSQSGHNTVSWYQQALGQGPQFIFQYYREEENGRGNFPPRFSGLQFPNYSSELNVNALELDDSALYLCASSSRDNYGYTFGSGTRLTVV.

The genes are TRBV5-1 and TRBJ2-1; 9 nucleotides line up with TRBD2. Germline trimming cut 2 bases from V and 6 bases from J; bases unmatched to any gene: 6. CDR3 length: 15 amino acids. CDR1 and CDR2 (germline): SGHRS, YFSETQ. The DNA for the CDR3 is TGCGCCAGCAGCTTAAGCGGGGGGACCTTCAATGAGCAGTTCTTC. Encoded protein: CASSLSGGTFNEQFF.

The J gene is TRBJ1-5, the V gene TRBV15; the match to TRBD1 covers 7 bases. V was pared by 6 bases and J by 1 base, with 6 bases of the junction left unmatched. Germline-derived CDR1 and CDR2 are LNHNV and YYDKDF (reference sequence). This CDR3 has 15 amino acids. CDR3 loop: CATSKGGWSNQPQHF. The CDR3 bases are TGTGCCACCAGTAAAGGGGGCTGGAGCAATCAGCCCCAGCATTTT. Supplemented by reference TRBV15 and TRBJ1-5, the full variable domain reads DAMVIQNPRYQVTQFGKPVTLSCSQTLNHNVMYWYQQKSSQAPKLLFHYYDKDFNNEADTPDNFQSRRPNTSFCFLDIRSPGLGDTAMYLCATSKGGWSNQPQHFGDGTRLSIL.

The chain couples TRBV7-8 to TRBJ1-1; D may be TRBD1 (6 bases). The CDR3 loop spans 15 amino acids. The V end was cut by 7 bases, the J end by 0 bases, with 15 bases between. Germline-derived CDR1 and CDR2 are SGHVS and FQNEAQ. The CDR3 is CASTLRGWMNTEAFF. The CDR3 DNA reads as TGTGCCAGCACCCTTAGGGGGTGGATGAACACTGAAGCTTTCTTT.

V usage is TRBV11-2 and J usage is TRBJ2-4; 8 nucleotides match TRBD1. This CDR3 has 15 amino acids. After removal of 5 bases from V and 6 bases from J, the junction contained 9 bases not matched to a gene. Per the germline V gene, CDR1 is SGHAT and CDR2 is FQNNGV. The CDR3 spells CASSNRQGYPNIQYF. CDR3 coding DNA: TGTGCCAGCAGCAATCGACAGGGGTACCCAAACATTCAGTACTTC.

This clone was seen only a few times. The V and J genes are TRBV7-9 and TRBJ2-2, with D possibly TRBD1 on 5 matching bases. V lost 11 bases and J lost 4, with 23 bases in between. In germline, CDR1 is SEHNR, CDR2 FQNEAQ (reference sequence). There are 16 residues in the CDR3. The CDR3 here is CAHNPLPAGPTGELFF. CDR3 coding DNA: TGTGCCCACAACCCCCTGCCTGCAGGGCCCACCGGGGAGCTGTTTTTT.